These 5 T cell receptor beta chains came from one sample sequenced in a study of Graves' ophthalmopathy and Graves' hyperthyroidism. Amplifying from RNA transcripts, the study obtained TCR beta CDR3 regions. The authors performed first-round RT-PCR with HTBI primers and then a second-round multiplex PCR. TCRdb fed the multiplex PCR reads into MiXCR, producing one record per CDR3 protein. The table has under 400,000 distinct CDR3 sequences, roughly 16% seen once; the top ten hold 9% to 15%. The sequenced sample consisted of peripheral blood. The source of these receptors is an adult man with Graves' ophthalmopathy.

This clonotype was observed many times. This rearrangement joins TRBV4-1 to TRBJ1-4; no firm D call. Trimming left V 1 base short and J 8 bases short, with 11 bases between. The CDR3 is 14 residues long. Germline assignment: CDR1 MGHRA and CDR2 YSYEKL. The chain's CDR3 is CASSQVSVGEKLFF. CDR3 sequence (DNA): TGCGCCAGCAGCCAAGTCTCGGTAGGGGAAAAACTGTTTTTT.

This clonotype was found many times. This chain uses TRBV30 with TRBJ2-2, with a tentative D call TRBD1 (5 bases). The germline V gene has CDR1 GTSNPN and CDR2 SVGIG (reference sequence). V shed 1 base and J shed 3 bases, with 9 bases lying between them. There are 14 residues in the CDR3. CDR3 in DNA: TGTGCCTGGAGTGGGACAAGATACACCGGGGAGCTGTTTTTT. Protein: CAWSGTRYTGELFF.

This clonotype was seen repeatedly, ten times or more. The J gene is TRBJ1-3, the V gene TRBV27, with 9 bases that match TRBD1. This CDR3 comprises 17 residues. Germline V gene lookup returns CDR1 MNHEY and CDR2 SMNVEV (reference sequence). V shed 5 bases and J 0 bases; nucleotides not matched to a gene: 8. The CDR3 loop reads CASSPGTGKSSGNTIYF. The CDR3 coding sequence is TGTGCCAGCAGTCCGGGGACAGGGAAGAGCTCTGGAAACACCATATATTTT.

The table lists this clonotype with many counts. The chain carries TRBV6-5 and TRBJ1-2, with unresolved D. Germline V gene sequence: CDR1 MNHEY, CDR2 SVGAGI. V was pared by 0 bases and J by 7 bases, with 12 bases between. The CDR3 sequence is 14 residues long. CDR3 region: CASSYSTRASGYTF. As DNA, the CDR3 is TGTGCCAGCAGTTACTCTACTCGAGCCTCTGGCTACACCTTC.

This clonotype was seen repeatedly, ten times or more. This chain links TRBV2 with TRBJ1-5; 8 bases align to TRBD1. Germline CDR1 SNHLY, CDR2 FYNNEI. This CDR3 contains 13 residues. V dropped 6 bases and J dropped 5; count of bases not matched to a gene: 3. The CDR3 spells CASRAGQDQPQHF. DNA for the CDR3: TGTGCCAGCAGGGCGGGACAGGATCAGCCCCAGCATTTT.